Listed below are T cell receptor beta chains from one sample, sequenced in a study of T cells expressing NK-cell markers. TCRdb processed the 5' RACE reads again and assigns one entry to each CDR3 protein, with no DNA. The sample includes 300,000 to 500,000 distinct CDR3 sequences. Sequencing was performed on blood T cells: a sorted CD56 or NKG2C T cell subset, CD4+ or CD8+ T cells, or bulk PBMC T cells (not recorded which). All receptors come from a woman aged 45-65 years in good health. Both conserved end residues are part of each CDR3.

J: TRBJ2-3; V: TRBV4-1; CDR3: CASSQVGPRDTQYF
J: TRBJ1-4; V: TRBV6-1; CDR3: CASSEQGMGEKLFF
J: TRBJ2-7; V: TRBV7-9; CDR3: CASSLTSGNLRVQYF
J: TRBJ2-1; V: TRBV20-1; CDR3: CSASPGGRLLNEQFF
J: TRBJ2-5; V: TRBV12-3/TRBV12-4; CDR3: CASSRDSLQETQYF
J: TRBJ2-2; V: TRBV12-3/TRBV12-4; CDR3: CASSLTIRRAKTGELFF
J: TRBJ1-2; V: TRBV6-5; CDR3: CASSYGTRYGYTF
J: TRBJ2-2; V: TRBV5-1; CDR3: CASSLGTSGSFGGELFF
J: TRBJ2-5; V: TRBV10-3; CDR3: CAMRQGQWETQYF
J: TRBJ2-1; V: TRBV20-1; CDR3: CSARDRTGRNEQFF
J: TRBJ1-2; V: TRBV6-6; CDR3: CASSREIYGYTF
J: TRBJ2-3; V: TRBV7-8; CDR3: CASSLRRGVSTDTQYF
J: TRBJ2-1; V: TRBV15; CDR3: CATSRDRLDQFF
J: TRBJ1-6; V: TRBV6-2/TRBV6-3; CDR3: CASSYGTGGNSPLHF
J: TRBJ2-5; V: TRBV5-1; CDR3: CASSLEGAGGGETQYF
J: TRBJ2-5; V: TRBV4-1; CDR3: CASSQDDGKETQYF
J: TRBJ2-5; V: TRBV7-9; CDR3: CASSPGGTDQETQYF
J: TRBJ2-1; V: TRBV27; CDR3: CASSLSEGNEQFF
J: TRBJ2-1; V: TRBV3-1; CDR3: CASSPLAATYNEQFF
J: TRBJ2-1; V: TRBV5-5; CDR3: CASSRTGVVNEQFF
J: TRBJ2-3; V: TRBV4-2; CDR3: CASSQDKRLAGGISDTQYF
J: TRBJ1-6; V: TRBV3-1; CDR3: CASSQDAVSPLHF
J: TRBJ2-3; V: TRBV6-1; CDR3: CASAGGYTDTQYF
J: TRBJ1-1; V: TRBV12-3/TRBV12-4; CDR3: CAVGRGKNEAFF
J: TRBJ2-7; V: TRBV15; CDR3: CATSRAGQGAYEQYF
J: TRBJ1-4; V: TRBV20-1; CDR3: CSASTAGGLREKLFF
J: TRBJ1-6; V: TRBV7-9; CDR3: CASSPGNLHNSPLHF
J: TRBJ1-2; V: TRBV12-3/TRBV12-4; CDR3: CASSWAGNYGYTF
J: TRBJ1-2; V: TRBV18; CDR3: CASSPGGALAGGYTF
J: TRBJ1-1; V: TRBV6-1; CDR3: CASRLHGGEAFF
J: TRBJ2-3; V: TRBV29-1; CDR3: CSAHWLGSPTDTQYF
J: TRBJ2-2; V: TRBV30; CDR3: CAWSPVTNTGELFF
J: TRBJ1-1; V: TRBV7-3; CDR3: CASSERTGRTEAFF
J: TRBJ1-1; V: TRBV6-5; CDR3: CASASTWLGTEAFF
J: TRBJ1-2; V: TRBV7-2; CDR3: CASSSPTERGYTF
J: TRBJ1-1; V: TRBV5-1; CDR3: CASSLTGFKMGSTEAFF
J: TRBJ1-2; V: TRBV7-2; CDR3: CASSQSRDVYGYTF
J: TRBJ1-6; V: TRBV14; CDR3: CASSQGGSYNSPLHF
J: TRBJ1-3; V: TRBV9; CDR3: CASRPGGGNTIYF
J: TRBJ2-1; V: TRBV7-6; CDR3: CASSPNGRRSYNEQFF
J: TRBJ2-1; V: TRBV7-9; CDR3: CASSDRTARRSYNEQFF
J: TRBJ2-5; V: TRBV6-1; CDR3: CASQVSGRTAQETQYF
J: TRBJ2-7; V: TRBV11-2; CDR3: CASSLVAGGFIGKQYF
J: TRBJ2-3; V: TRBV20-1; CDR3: CSARDHAGVLGDTQYF